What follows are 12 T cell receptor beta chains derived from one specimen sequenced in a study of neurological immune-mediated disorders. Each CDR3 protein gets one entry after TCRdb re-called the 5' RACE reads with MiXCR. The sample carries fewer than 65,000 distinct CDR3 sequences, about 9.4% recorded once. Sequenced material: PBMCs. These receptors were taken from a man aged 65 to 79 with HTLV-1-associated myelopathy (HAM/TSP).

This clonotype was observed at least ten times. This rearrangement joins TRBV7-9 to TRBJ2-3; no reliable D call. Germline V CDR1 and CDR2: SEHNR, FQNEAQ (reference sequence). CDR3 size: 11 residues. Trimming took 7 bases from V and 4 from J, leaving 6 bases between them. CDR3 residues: CASNRADTQYF. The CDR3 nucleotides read TGTGCCAGCAACCGGGCAGATACGCAGTATTTT.

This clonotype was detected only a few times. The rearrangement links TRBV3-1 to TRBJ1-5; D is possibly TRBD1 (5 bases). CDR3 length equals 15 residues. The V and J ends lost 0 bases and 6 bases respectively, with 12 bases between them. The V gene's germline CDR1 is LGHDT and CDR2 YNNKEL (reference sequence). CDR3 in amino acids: CASSQDIGRGQPQHF. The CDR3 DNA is TGTGCCAGCAGCCAAGACATCGGGAGGGGTCAGCCCCAGCATTTT.

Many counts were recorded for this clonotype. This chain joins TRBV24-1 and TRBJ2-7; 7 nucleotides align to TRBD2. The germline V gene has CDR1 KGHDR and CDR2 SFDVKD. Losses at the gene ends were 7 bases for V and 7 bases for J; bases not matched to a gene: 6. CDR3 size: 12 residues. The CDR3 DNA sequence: TGTGCCACCAGAGGGAGGGTCCAGGAGCAGTACTTC. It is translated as CATRGRVQEQYF.

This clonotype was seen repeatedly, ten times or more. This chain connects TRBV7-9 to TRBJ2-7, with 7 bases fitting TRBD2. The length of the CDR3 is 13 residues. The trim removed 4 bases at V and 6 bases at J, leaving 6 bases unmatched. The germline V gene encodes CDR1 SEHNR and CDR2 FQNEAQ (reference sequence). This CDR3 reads CASSSGLESEQYF. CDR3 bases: TGTGCCAGCAGCTCCGGACTAGAGAGCGAGCAGTACTTC. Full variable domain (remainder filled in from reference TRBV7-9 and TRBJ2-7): DTGVSQNPRHKITKRGQNVTFRCDPISEHNRLYWYRQTLGQGPEFLTYFQNEAQLEKSRLLSDRFSAERPKGSFSTLEIQRTEQGDSAMYLCASSSGLESEQYFGPGTRLTVT.

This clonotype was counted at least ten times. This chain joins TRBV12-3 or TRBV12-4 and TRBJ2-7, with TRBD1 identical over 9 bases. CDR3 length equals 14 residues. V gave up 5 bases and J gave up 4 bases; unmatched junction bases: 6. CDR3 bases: TGTGCCAGCAGTCCCGGGACAGGGCAATACGAGCAGTACTTC. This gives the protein CASSPGTGQYEQYF.

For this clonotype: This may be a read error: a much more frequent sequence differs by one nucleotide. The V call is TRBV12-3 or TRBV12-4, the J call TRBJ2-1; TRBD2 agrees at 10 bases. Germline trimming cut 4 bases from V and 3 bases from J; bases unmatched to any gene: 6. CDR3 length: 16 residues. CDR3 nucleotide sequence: TGTGCCAGCAGTTCTAGAGGGACTAGCGACTACAATGAGCAGTTCTTC. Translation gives CASSSRGTSDYNEQFF.

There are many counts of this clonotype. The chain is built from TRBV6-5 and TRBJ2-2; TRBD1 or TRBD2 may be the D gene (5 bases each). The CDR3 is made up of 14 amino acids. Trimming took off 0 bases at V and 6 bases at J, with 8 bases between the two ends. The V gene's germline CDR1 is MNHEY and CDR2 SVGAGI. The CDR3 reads CASSYSRGPGELFF. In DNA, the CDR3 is TGTGCCAGCAGTTACTCGAGGGGCCCCGGGGAGCTGTTTTTT.

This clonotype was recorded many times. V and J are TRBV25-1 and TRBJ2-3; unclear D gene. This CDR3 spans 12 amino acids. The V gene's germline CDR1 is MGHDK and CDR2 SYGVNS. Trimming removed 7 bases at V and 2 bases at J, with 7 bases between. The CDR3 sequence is CASKPTTDTQYF. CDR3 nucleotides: TGTGCCAGCAAACCGACCACAGATACGCAGTATTTT.

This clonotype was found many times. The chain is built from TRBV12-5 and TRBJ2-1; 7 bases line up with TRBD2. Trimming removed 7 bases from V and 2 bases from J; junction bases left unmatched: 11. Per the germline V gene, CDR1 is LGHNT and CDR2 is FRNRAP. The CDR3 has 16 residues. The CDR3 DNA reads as TGTGCTAGTGCCCTAGGGGCGGGAGCCGCCTACAATGAGCAGTTCTTC. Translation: CASALGAGAAYNEQFF.

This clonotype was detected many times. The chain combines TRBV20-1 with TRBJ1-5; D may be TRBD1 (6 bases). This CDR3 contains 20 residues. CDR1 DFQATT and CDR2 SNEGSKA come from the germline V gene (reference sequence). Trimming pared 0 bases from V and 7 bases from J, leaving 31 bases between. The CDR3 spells CSARDQGRVWGRANGQPQHF. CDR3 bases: TGCAGTGCTAGAGATCAGGGGAGGGTGTGGGGACGGGCTAATGGCCAGCCCCAGCATTTT.

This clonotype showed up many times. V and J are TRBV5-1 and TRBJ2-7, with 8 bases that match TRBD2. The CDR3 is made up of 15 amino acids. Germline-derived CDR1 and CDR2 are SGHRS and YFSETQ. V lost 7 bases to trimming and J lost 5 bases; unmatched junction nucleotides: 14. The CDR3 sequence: CASQLSGTRGDEQYF. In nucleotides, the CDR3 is TGCGCCAGCCAACTTTCCGGGACTAGAGGCGACGAGCAGTACTTC.

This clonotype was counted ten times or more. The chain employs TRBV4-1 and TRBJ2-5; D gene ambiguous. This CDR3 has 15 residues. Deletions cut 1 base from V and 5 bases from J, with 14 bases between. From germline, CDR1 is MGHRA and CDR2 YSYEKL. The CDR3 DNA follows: TGCGCCAGCAGCCAAGTATCGCAGGCATTGGAGACCCAGTACTTC. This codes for CASSQVSQALETQYF.